The 25 T cell receptor beta chains listed next were all sequenced from one sample in a study of cytomegalovirus exposure and HLA in healthy donors. The study ran its PCR with 60 Vbeta and 13 Jbeta primers. Sequencing used immunoSEQ multiplex PCR; TCRdb keeps in-frame clones, though not all of them. In the table there are about 100,000 clones, 65% to 85% of which are singletons. Specimen: PBMCs. These receptors were collected from a man in his fifties or sixties in good health and CMV-seronegative.

This chain uses TRBV13 with TRBJ1-1; possibly TRBD1 for D (5 bases). The V gene lost 6 bases and the J gene lost 4 bases, with 15 bases spanning the gap. The germline V gene has CDR1 PRHDT and CDR2 FYEKMQ (reference sequence). This CDR3 region has 14 residues. Here the CDR3 DNA reads TGTGCCAGCAGGGCAGGGTGGGAGGGCACTGAAGCTTTCTTT. Translation gives CASRAGWEGTEAFF.

This chain links TRBV6-1 with TRBJ2-7; 10 bases fit TRBD1. The germline gives CDR1 MNHNS, CDR2 SASEGT. The CDR3 is 13 amino acids. Losses at the gene ends were 4 bases for V and 3 bases for J; bases not matched to a gene: 0. CDR3 residues: CASSGDRGYEQYF. CDR3 nucleotide sequence: TGTGCCAGCAGTGGGGACAGGGGCTACGAGCAGTACTTC.

V and J are TRBV9 and TRBJ1-1, with D unresolved. The CDR3 spans 15 residues. Germline CDR1 reads SGDLS; CDR2 reads YYNGEE. V lost 0 bases and J 4 bases, leaving 13 bases between the germline ends. CDR3 in amino acids: CASSVGLGGSTEAFF. The CDR3 DNA follows: TGTGCCAGCAGCGTAGGTTTGGGAGGAAGCACTGAAGCTTTCTTT.

The CDR3 nucleotides are TGTGCCAGCAGCTTAGGAGGGTTCGCTGAAGCTTTCTTT. Its translation is CASSLGGFAEAFF. The V gene is TRBV11-2, the J gene TRBJ1-1; no clear D gene. CDR1 is SGHAT, CDR2 FQNNGV, per germline. Between the trimmed V and J ends, which lost 1 base and 6 bases, there was a span of 9 bases. This CDR3 spans 13 amino acids.

V is TRBV18 and J is TRBJ2-5; TRBD2 matches 12 bases. After removal of 3 bases from V and 6 bases from J, the junction contained 8 bases not matched to a gene. Germline CDR1 KGHSH, CDR2 LQKENI. This CDR3 is 16 amino acids long. In DNA, the CDR3 is TGTGCCAGCTCACCCCGACTAGCGGGAGATGGAAAGACCCAGTACTTC. It specifies CASSPRLAGDGKTQYF.

This clone was picked up one time. The V call is TRBV28, the J call TRBJ2-7, with TRBD1 matching 9 bases. V dropped 4 bases and J dropped 7; count of bases not matched to a gene: 11. The CDR3 length is 15 residues. Germline CDR1 reads MDHEN; CDR2 reads SYDVKM. CDR3 amino acids: CASSSVGTGSGEQYF. The CDR3 DNA follows: TGTGCCAGCAGTTCGGTCGGGACAGGGTCGGGTGAGCAGTACTTC.

V and J are TRBV28 and TRBJ1-2; no firm D call. The CDR3 runs to 13 residues. The V gene's germline CDR1 is MDHEN and CDR2 SYDVKM. Trimming left V 5 bases short and J 2 bases short, with 9 bases between. CDR3 bases: TGTGCCAGCAGTCCCCCGGGGAACTATGGCTACACCTTC. This gives the protein CASSPPGNYGYTF.

This clone appeared a few times. The CDR3 coding sequence is TGTGCCAGCAGCTTAAGACAGGGGGCGGAAGGGGCCAACGTCCTGACTTTC. Translating it yields CASSLRQGAEGANVLTF. V usage is TRBV7-3 and J usage is TRBJ2-6, with 10 positions matching TRBD1. V shed 1 base and J 4 bases; nucleotides not matched to a gene: 4. The CDR3 consists of 17 residues. Germline CDR1 reads SGHTA; CDR2 reads FQGTGA.

The chain uses TRBV29-1 and TRBJ2-1, with D possibly TRBD1 on 8 matching bases. CDR1 SQVTM and CDR2 ANQGSEA come from the germline V gene. This CDR3 region has 15 residues. V lost 5 bases to trimming and J lost 2 bases, with 16 bases between them. The CDR3 reads CSVLGGDRTYNEQFF. DNA of the CDR3: TGCAGCGTTTTAGGGGGGGACAGGACCTACAATGAGCAGTTCTTC.

Turning to this clone: The junction and the germline gene differ at one end; a read error may be behind it. This sample includes further DNA sequences coding for the same CDR3. The chain links TRBV27 to TRBJ1-3; D uncertain. The CDR3 length is 13 residues. The V gene's germline CDR1 is MNHEY and CDR2 SMNVEV (reference sequence). The CDR3, as DNA: TGCGCCAGCAGCCGGGTCTCTGGAAACACCATATATTTT. Protein sequence: CASSRVSGNTIYF.

The chain combines TRBV9 with TRBJ2-7, with 8 bases fitting TRBD2. The germline gives CDR1 SGDLS, CDR2 YYNGEE. Losses at the gene ends were 2 bases for V and 5 bases for J; bases not matched to a gene: 6. The CDR3 runs to 14 residues. The CDR3 coding sequence is TGTGCCAGCAGCGTGGGACTAGAATATAACGAGCAGTACTTC. Translated: CASSVGLEYNEQYF.

This chain joins TRBV27 and TRBJ2-7; 8 bases match TRBD1. This CDR3 has 14 residues. V was clipped by 6 bases and J by 2 bases; unmatched bases: 6. Germline V CDR1 and CDR2: MNHEY, SMNVEV (reference sequence). This CDR3 reads CASSGTGRAYEQYF. In DNA form, the CDR3 reads TGTGCCAGCAGCGGGACAGGAAGGGCCTACGAGCAGTACTTC.

The V gene is TRBV5-6, the J gene TRBJ1-2; 9 bases agree with TRBD1. The CDR3 runs to 16 residues. Trimming at V came to 3 bases and at J to 4 bases, leaving 10 bases not matched to a gene. Per the germline V gene, CDR1 is SGHDT and CDR2 is YYEEEE. This CDR3 is CASSYLQPGQGYGYTF. CDR3 sequence (DNA): TGTGCCAGCAGCTACCTCCAACCGGGACAGGGCTATGGCTACACCTTC.

This chain connects TRBV27 to TRBJ1-6, with D perhaps TRBD1 (6 bases). CDR1 MNHEY and CDR2 SMNVEV come from the germline V gene (reference sequence). CDR3 length: 15 residues. The V gene lost 4 bases and the J gene lost 6 bases, with 13 bases spanning the gap. CDR3 loop: CASSSPGAGNSPLHF. The CDR3 nucleotides are TGTGCCAGCAGTTCCCCAGGGGCTGGTAATTCACCCCTCCACTTT.

The chain joins TRBV6-5 to TRBJ2-3, with no clear D. Germline V gene lookup returns CDR1 MNHEY and CDR2 SVGAGI. This CDR3 is built from 16 residues. V lost 0 bases, J lost 4 bases, and 14 bases lay in between. CDR3 nucleotide sequence: TGTGCCAGCAGTTACTCGAAAGCGAGGCGATCAGATACGCAGTATTTT. It is translated as CASSYSKARRSDTQYF.

The chain joins TRBV9 to TRBJ2-5; a possible D gene is TRBD2 (5 bases). Between the trimmed V and J ends, which lost 0 bases and 4 bases, there was a span of 7 bases. The CDR3 sequence is 13 residues long. Germline V gene sequence: CDR1 SGDLS, CDR2 YYNGEE. In nucleotides, the CDR3 is TGTGCCAGCAGCGTAGGAGGGATAGAGACCCAGTACTTC. It yields the protein CASSVGGIETQYF.

The chain recombines TRBV6-1 with TRBJ2-7; TRBD2 matches 10 bases. The CDR3 runs 15 residues. Germline CDR1 MNHNS, CDR2 SASEGT. The J segment lost 5 bases and the V segment lost 2 bases, leaving 6 bases of the junction unmatched. CDR3 sequence (DNA): TGTGCCAGCAGTGAAAAAGGGACTAGCGTTCACGAGCAGTACTTC. Translation gives CASSEKGTSVHEQYF.

The rearrangement links TRBV6-1 to TRBJ2-3; 13 bases align to TRBD2. The germline V gene has CDR1 MNHNS and CDR2 SASEGT. With V trimmed by 3 bases and J by 5 bases, 8 bases remained unmatched. The CDR3 is 17 amino acids. CDR3 loop: CASSDTLGLAGEDTQYF. DNA for the CDR3: TGTGCCAGCAGTGATACCCTCGGACTAGCGGGAGAAGATACGCAGTATTTT.

The chain carries TRBV4-2 and TRBJ2-5; TRBD1 agrees at 8 bases. After removal of 3 bases from V and 4 bases from J, the junction contained 16 bases not matched to a gene. The CDR3 is made up of 18 amino acids. The germline V gene encodes CDR1 LGHNA and CDR2 YNFKEQ. CDR3 sequence: CASSQEGAPGTGGETQYF. The CDR3 DNA reads as TGTGCCAGCAGCCAGGAAGGCGCTCCCGGGACAGGAGGAGAGACCCAGTACTTC.

The chain recombines TRBV2 with TRBJ1-5; 12 bases align to TRBD1. J gave up 6 bases and V 6 bases, and 6 bases lay outside the gene matches. This CDR3 has 15 residues. CDR1 is SNHLY and CDR2 is FYNNEI in the germline V gene. CDR3 sequence: CASRVGTGGGQPQHF. CDR3 bases: TGTGCCAGCAGGGTGGGGACAGGGGGCGGTCAGCCCCAGCATTTT.

This clone was seen just once. The chain couples TRBV30 to TRBJ1-4; the D is unclear. V gave up 3 bases and J gave up 6 bases, with 14 bases separating them. The CDR3 is 14 amino acids. Germline CDR1 is GTSNPN and CDR2 is SVGIG (reference sequence). CDR3 in amino acids: CAWRSGVSDEKLFF. The CDR3 DNA is TGTGCCTGGAGGAGCGGTGTGAGCGATGAAAAACTGTTTTTT.

This clone was found a few times. The chain links TRBV19 to TRBJ1-1, with unresolved D. The germline V gene encodes CDR1 LNHDA and CDR2 SQIVND (reference sequence). The CDR3 contains 12 residues. V shed 7 bases and J shed 4 bases, with 10 bases lying between them. CDR3 protein: CASKTEGTEAFF. CDR3 DNA sequence: TGTGCCAGTAAAACGGAGGGCACTGAAGCTTTCTTT.

This clone was seen a few times. This rearrangement joins TRBV20-1 to TRBJ1-1; D is unclear. Germline assignment: CDR1 DFQATT and CDR2 SNEGSKA (reference sequence). With 3 bases removed from V and 8 bases from J, the gap between germline ends came to 7 bases. CDR3 length: 10 residues. This CDR3 is CSARLREAFF. In DNA form, the CDR3 reads TGCAGTGCTAGGTTGAGGGAAGCTTTCTTT.

The V gene is TRBV30, the J gene TRBJ2-7; maybe TRBD2 (5 bases). The CDR3 spans 15 residues. V was cut by 0 bases and J by 6 bases, with 18 bases left in between. Germline V lookup: CDR1 GTSNPN, CDR2 SVGIG (reference sequence). CDR3 sequence reads: CAWSVKALLGSEQYF. In DNA form, the CDR3 reads TGTGCCTGGAGTGTAAAAGCGCTCCTAGGGAGCGAGCAGTACTTC.

The J gene is TRBJ2-3, the V gene TRBV30; TRBD2 matches 8 bases. This CDR3 spans 17 amino acids. Germline CDR1 is GTSNPN and CDR2 is SVGIG (reference sequence). Trimming took 8 bases from V and 1 from J; bases not matched to a gene: 17. For the CDR3, the DNA is TGTGCCCCGGGTAAGCGGGAGCCAACCGGGGGCACAGATACGCAGTATTTT. Translation gives CAPGKREPTGGTDTQYF.